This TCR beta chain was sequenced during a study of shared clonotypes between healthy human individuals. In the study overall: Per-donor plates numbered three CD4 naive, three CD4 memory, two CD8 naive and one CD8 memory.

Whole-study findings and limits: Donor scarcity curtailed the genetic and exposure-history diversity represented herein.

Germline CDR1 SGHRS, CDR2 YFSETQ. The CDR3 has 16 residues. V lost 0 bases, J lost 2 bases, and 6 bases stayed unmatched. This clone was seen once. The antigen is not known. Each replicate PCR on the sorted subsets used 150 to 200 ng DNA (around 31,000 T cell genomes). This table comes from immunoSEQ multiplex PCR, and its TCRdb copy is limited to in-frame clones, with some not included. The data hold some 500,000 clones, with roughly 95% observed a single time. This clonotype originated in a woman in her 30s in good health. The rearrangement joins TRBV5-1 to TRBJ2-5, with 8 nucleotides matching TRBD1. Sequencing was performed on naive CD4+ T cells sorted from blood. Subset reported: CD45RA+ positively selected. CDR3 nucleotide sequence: TGCGCCAGCAGCTTGGGAGGGACAGGAGCGCAAGAGACCCAGTACTTC. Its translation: CASSLGGTGAQETQYF.